The 5 T cell receptor beta chains given below trace back to one sample, sequenced in a study of technical replicates of blood from a few donors. Using immunoSEQ multiplex PCR, the repertoire was profiled, and TCRdb retains in-frame clones only, with some absent. In the table there are tens of thousands of clones, approximately 90% of which are singletons. Sequencing used T cells isolated from PBMCs. These receptor sequences come from a human donor in good health.

The chain joins TRBV4-3 to TRBJ2-7, with 7 bases that match TRBD1. Unmatched junction bases numbered 5, after V lost 1 base and J lost 2 bases. CDR1 is LGHNA, CDR2 YSLEER, per germline. The CDR3 is 15 residues long. The CDR3 sequence is CASSQGLGTAYEQYF. CDR3 DNA: TGCGCCAGCAGCCAAGGCCTCGGGACAGCCTACGAGCAGTACTTC.

In its sample, this clone was seen many times. The V call is TRBV19, the J call TRBJ1-4; tentative D call: TRBD1 (6 bases). The length of the CDR3 is 13 residues. The germline gives CDR1 LNHDA, CDR2 SQIVND (reference sequence). V gave up 4 bases and J gave up 4 bases, with 7 bases separating them. CDR3 bases: TGTGCCAGTAGTAGGACAGATAATGAAAAACTGTTTTTT. It encodes CASSRTDNEKLFF.

This clone has a handful of counts. This sequence joins TRBV6-5 and TRBJ1-5, with 7 bases lining up with TRBD1. The CDR3 has 15 amino acids. V shed 0 bases and J 3 bases; nucleotides not matched to a gene: 2. The V gene's germline CDR1 is MNHEY and CDR2 SVGAGI. The DNA for the CDR3 is TGTGCCAGCAGTTACTCGACAGGGAACAATCAGCCCCAGCATTTT. Translating it yields CASSYSTGNNQPQHF.

A single count supports this clone. The V and J genes are TRBV5-4 and TRBJ1-2; D unclear. Germline CDR1 SGHNT, CDR2 YYREEE (reference sequence). This CDR3 comprises 13 residues. Trimming shortened V by 4 bases and J by 3 bases, and 10 bases separated the two germline ends. The CDR3 sequence: CASSQSRDYGYTF. In DNA form, the CDR3 reads TGTGCCAGCAGCCAATCTCGGGACTATGGCTACACCTTC.

V is TRBV11-3 and J is TRBJ1-1; perhaps TRBD1 as D (6 bases). Germline-derived CDR1 and CDR2 are SGHNT and YENEEA. Trimming removed 4 bases at V and 5 bases at J, with 11 bases between. The CDR3 extends over 13 amino acids. DNA of the CDR3: TGTGCCAGCAGCTCCACCAGGGGAACTGAAGCTTTCTTT. Translation: CASSSTRGTEAFF.